This record covers a single T cell receptor (beta chain). This clonotype was detected a few times. It has no known antigen specificity. No clone much larger than this one lies a single base away; base qualities are absent. The sample originates from a study of blood T cells in healthy people across ages (dated by TCRdb to about 2015). Notes on the research overall: In model experiments, template switching captured roughly one uniquely barcoded TCR beta cDNA molecule for every two T cells. For two donors (one aged 18 to 30 and one aged 80 or older), the study analyzed two additional independent replicas of 1 million unique cDNA reads from the same blood draw. To avoid experimental bias, donors of different ages were spread randomly across the sequencing lanes. Using deep sequencing normalized with unique cDNA molecular identifiers, the study measured how TCR beta repertoire diversity changes with age. The donors were divided into four age groups: young (average approximately 16 years), middle-aged (approximately 41), aged (under 70) and long-lived (about 84).

Libraries were built with 5' RACE. The instrument given in TCRdb is Illumina HiSeq 2500. A second PCR of roughly 6 to 11 cycles was run with a J-beta primer mix and a sample-barcoded 5' primer. A unique molecular identifier was introduced onto each TCR beta cDNA molecule by a template-switch 5' adaptor carrying 12 random nucleotides. Each sample yielded at least 2.5 million CDR3-containing paired-end reads. First-strand cDNA synthesis was performed from all RNA using the Mint cDNA synthesis kit, with priming by a TRBC-specific oligonucleotide. All cDNA was treated with uracil-DNA glycosylase and then went through a first 18-cycle PCR with the universal primers M1SS and BC2_uni_R. The authors' analysis ran thus. For normalization, 1 million high-quality reads were randomly selected from each sample, with every read carrying a distinct molecular identifier. Reads sharing molecular identifiers were discarded rather than binned into consensus sequences. MiTCR, with a Q25 quality threshold and the strictest error-elimination algorithm, was used for CDR3 identification, clonotype clustering and error correction. Lower-bound total TCR beta diversity was estimated with a nonparametric unseen species model using Euler transformation. The public reads were reanalyzed by TCRdb: fastp trimming at Q25, MiXCR alignment, in-frame beta chains only. Each record represents a unique CDR3 protein, reported with the most common genes and DNA among its rows. The V and J calls come from TCRdb's annotation, not from the publication. This sample lists about 1.1 million distinct CDR3 sequences; around two fifths were detected once. The top ten clonotypes cover 13% of the sample.

Systemically healthy Caucasian individuals from Russia, 35 to 50 in total and aged about 6 to 90 years, were included as donors. Each donor gave 8 to 10 milliliters of peripheral blood, collected into EDTA-treated Vacutainer tubes. Ficoll-Paque density-gradient centrifugation was used to isolate PBMCs, with at least 7 million per sample. Total RNA, at least 5 micrograms per sample, was extracted from PBMCs with Trizol reagent. Naive CD45RAhigh/CD27high T cell percentages were measured by flow cytometry on a PBMC aliquot from every donor. The CDR3, from cysteine to phenylalanine, totals 16 residues. Of the read, only the CDR3 DNA is kept; its 48 bases are in frame from base 1. Ends trimmed: V by 1 base, J by 2 bases; bases unmatched to a gene: 6. Broad study findings and their caveats: As age increased, observed TCR beta diversity per million T cells dropped in a roughly linear way, and a significant reduction was already evident by age about 40. Because profiling used bulk unsorted PBMCs, naive and antigen-experienced compartments could not be compared conclusively. Estimates of total diversity based on one million sequenced T cells were considered lower bounds and underestimates. The percentage of naive T cells measured by flow cytometry correlated strongly with observed TCR beta diversity. Because donor CMV infection status was unknown, age-related changes in expanded clonotypes were potentially confounded. Compared with the aged group, more naive CD4+ T cells, fewer expanded clones and increased TCR diversity were shown by the long-lived group, suggesting age selection.

The chain joins TRBV12-3 or TRBV12-4 to TRBJ2-3; 7 junctional bases match TRBD2. The TCR originated in a man younger than 35 in good health. Specimen: blood. Here the CDR3 is given as CASSLGLAAYTDTQYF. Read as DNA, the sequence is TGTGCCAGCAGTTTAGGGCTAGCGGCTTACACAGATACGCAGTATTTT.